This TCR beta chain was obtained from a study of identical twins. Study-wide results and limits: It was cross-sectional statistical analysis, not following the same donors, that the conclusions relied on. Excess low generation probability was seen in twin-shared out-of-frame alpha sequences.

cDNA molecules carried unique molecular identifiers, and template switching added a universal primer site. Via MiXCR, TCRdb re-called the 5' RACE reads, giving one row per CDR3 protein. The table shows about 530,000 distinct CDR3 sequences, with 20% to 25% occurring only once. This clonotype was seen a few times. Its target is not known. The CDR3 spans 14 residues. Unmatched junction bases numbered 6, after V lost 4 bases and J lost 5 bases. CDR1 and CDR2 (germline): LNHDA, SQIVND (reference sequence). These data are also associated with another study on yellow fever vaccine responses in identical twins. From that paper: Reportedly, the T cell response mounted by twins to vaccine seemed partly convergent, partly personalized.

The chain joins TRBV19 to TRBJ2-5; 8 bases fit TRBD1. Sample: CD4+ T cells sorted from blood. The sequence was obtained from a woman younger than 30 in good health. Written as DNA, the CDR3 is TGTGCCAGTAGTACTAGGACAGGGCTGGAGACCCAGTACTTC. It yields the protein CASSTRTGLETQYF. The full variable domain, its missing parts supplied by reference TRBV19 and TRBJ2-5, is DGGITQSPKYLFRKEGQNVTLSCEQNLNHDAMYWYRQDPGQGLRLIYYSQIVNDFQKGDIAEGYSVSREKKESFPLTVTSAQKNPTAFYLCASSTRTGLETQYFGPGTRLLVL.